A selection of T cell receptor beta chains follows, all from one sample in a study of T-cell reconstitution after alpha-beta-depleted transplantation in children. MiXCR, applied by TCRdb to the PCR reads, yields one record per CDR3 protein. This sample has some 390,000 distinct CDR3 sequences; about a fifth occur once, and the top ten carry 3.8%. The material sequenced was PBMCs from the stem cell graft donor, taken from the stem cell graft. These receptors came from a human donor who donated a stem cell graft to a child with acute myeloid leukemia. Both conserved end residues are part of each CDR3. D genes are given only for firm matches. Not all rows give a size; the values are once, few, many and, for expanded clones, a class.

>TRBD2|TRBJ2-7|TRBV6-1|.
TGTGCCAGTGAGCGGGAGAGGCGCTACGAGCAGTACTTC
CASERERRYEQYF
>.|TRBJ1-2|TRBV4-1|.
TGCGCCAGCAACTTCATGGAGGACGGTGGCTATGGCTACACCTTC
CASNFMEDGGYGYTF
>.|TRBJ2-6|TRBV24-1|.
TGTGCCACCAGTGATTTGCAGGAGGGATTTGCTGGGGCCAACGTCCTGACTTTC
CATSDLQEGFAGANVLTF
>TRBD2|TRBJ2-3|TRBV20-1|many
TGCAGTGCTAAACCGGGACTAGCTGCTAATACGCAGTATTTT
CSAKPGLAANTQYF
>.|TRBJ2-7|TRBV24-1|many
TGTGCCACCAGTGATTTATCGACGCGTCCCTACGAGCAGTACTTC
CATSDLSTRPYEQYF
>TRBD1|TRBJ2-7|TRBV7-2|.
TGTGCCAGCAGCTTAGCGGCGGCTGGAACAGGGGGGTACGAGCAGTACTTC
CASSLAAAGTGGYEQYF
>.|TRBJ1-2|TRBV6-2/TRBV6-3|many
TGTGCCAGCAGTCTCGGACAGAGATATGGCTACACCTTC
CASSLGQRYGYTF
>.|TRBJ2-1|TRBV12-3/TRBV12-4|many
TGTGCCAGCAGGAGGACAGTTCGCTCCTACAATGAGCAGTTCTTC
CASRRTVRSYNEQFF
>.|TRBJ2-7|TRBV4-1|few
TGCGCCAGCAGCCAAGATATAGGAATTACCTACGAGCAGTACTTC
CASSQDIGITYEQYF
>.|TRBJ2-3|TRBV20-1|many
TGCAGTGCTAGCGGCGGGGCGGCTAGCACAGATACGCAGTATTTT
CSASGGAASTDTQYF
>.|TRBJ2-1|TRBV4-1|.
TGCGCCAGCAGCCAGGAAGGACGGGACAATGAGCAGTTCTTC
CASSQEGRDNEQFF
>TRBD2|TRBJ2-2|TRBV29-1|.
TGCAGCGTTTCGGGACTAGCGGGAAGCACCGGGGAGCTGTTTTTT
CSVSGLAGSTGELFF
>TRBD2|TRBJ2-7|TRBV20-1|many
TGCAGTGCTAGAGATCGGCTAGCGGGAGGCTACGAGCAGTACTTC
CSARDRLAGGYEQYF
>TRBD1|TRBJ2-7|TRBV5-1|few
TGCGCCAGCAGCTCCCTCCTACAGGGGGCTGGCTACGAGCAGTACTTC
CASSSLLQGAGYEQYF
>TRBD1|TRBJ2-2|TRBV29-1|.
TGCAGCGTGGGGCGGACAGGGACCGGGGAGCTGTTTTTT
CSVGRTGTGELFF
>TRBD1|TRBJ2-2|TRBV2|few
TGTGCCAGCAGCGTGGGACAGCCGAACACCGGGGAGCTGTTTTTT
CASSVGQPNTGELFF
>.|TRBJ2-1|TRBV12-3/TRBV12-4|few
TGTGCCAGCAGTCCCTCTACCAATGAGCAGTTCTTC
CASSPSTNEQFF
>.|TRBJ2-3|TRBV7-6|.
TGTGCCAGCAGCTTAGGTTCTGAGGGCACAGATACGCAGTATTTT
CASSLGSEGTDTQYF
>TRBD2|TRBJ2-3|TRBV7-9|.
TGTGCCAGCAGCTTAATTAGTGGACTAGCGGGGACGGATACGCAGTATTTT
CASSLISGLAGTDTQYF
>.|TRBJ2-7|TRBV12-3/TRBV12-4|many
TGTGCCAGCAGTTTAGCCCAGGGGATCGGGCAGTACTTC
CASSLAQGIGQYF
>.|TRBJ2-1|TRBV20-1|.
TGCTGTGCTAGAGCTGGATCGGGAGAAGGGTCCTACAATGAGCAGTTCTTC
CCARAGSGEGSYNEQFF
>.|TRBJ2-3|TRBV29-1|few
TGCAGCGTTGCCAGGAGCGCAGATACGCAGTATTTT
CSVARSADTQYF
>TRBD2|TRBJ2-7|TRBV12-3/TRBV12-4|many
TGTGCCAGCAGTTTAGCCGGACTAGCGGAGGCCTACGAGCAGTACTTC
CASSLAGLAEAYEQYF
>TRBD1|TRBJ2-1|TRBV20-1|once
TGCAGTGCTCAACTAACCCGGGACAGGGAGGGGTTCTTC
CSAQLTRDREGFF
>TRBD2|TRBJ2-1|TRBV20-1|few
TGCAGTGCTAGAGTAACGGGAGGGGACCGGAATGAGCAGTTCTTC
CSARVTGGDRNEQFF
>.|TRBJ1-5|TRBV4-1|few
TGCGCCAGCAGCCAAGGAAGTCGGAATCAGCCCCAGCATTTT
CASSQGSRNQPQHF
>.|TRBJ2-7|TRBV12-3/TRBV12-4|many
TGTGCCAGCAGCCTTTATGACAACGAGCAGTACTTC
CASSLYDNEQYF
>.|TRBJ2-6|TRBV18|.
TGTGCCAGCTCAGAACTCCCCTCTGGGGCCAACGTCCTGACTTTC
CASSELPSGANVLTF
>TRBD2|TRBJ2-1|TRBV11-2|few
TGTGCCAGCAGCTTAGGTCTTCGACTAGCGGGAAACAATGAGCAGTTCTTC
CASSLGLRLAGNNEQFF
>.|TRBJ2-7|TRBV12-3/TRBV12-4|many
TGTGCCAGCAGTTTTGCTTACGAGCAGTACTTC
CASSFAYEQYF
>.|TRBJ2-7|TRBV20-1|few
TGCAGTGCACCCAAGAGCTCCTACGAGCAGTACTTC
CSAPKSSYEQYF
>.|TRBJ2-7|TRBV5-1|.
TGCGCCAGCAGCGATACAGTACCGGGACGGTCCTACGAGCAGTACTTC
CASSDTVPGRSYEQYF
>.|TRBJ2-3|TRBV20-1|few
TGCAGTGCTAGAGTGGGGCCGAATACGCAGTATTTT
CSARVGPNTQYF
>.|TRBJ2-7|TRBV28|few
TGTGCCAGCAGTTCCCCGGGCCCTGTGGCCCCCTACGAGCAGTACTTC
CASSSPGPVAPYEQYF
>TRBD2|TRBJ2-1|TRBV25-1|many
TGTGCCAGCAGTGAATGGGGGGGTGGCTCCTACAATGAGCAGTTCTTC
CASSEWGGGSYNEQFF
>TRBD1|TRBJ2-7|TRBV20-1|many
TGCAGTGCGAGGACAGGGGTCCACTACGAGCAGTACTTC
CSARTGVHYEQYF
>.|TRBJ2-1|TRBV28|.
TGTGCCAGCAGTTTGCTGGGCAGGAAAAATGAGCAGTTCTTC
CASSLLGRKNEQFF
>TRBD2|TRBJ2-1|TRBV4-3|many
TGCGCCAGCAGCCCAAAGACACTAGCGGATTACAATGAGCAGTTCTTC
CASSPKTLADYNEQFF
>.|TRBJ1-6|TRBV7-9|.
TGTGCCAGCAGCGACCGGGACACTTATAATTCACCCCTCCACTTT
CASSDRDTYNSPLHF
>.|TRBJ1-1|TRBV7-2|.
TGTGCCAGCAGCCCATGGGGAGGGGGGACTGAAGCTTTCTTT
CASSPWGGGTEAFF
>.|TRBJ2-7|TRBV29-1|few
TGCAGCGTCGAGAAGTTTGACGAGCAGTACTTC
CSVEKFDEQYF
>.|TRBJ1-1|TRBV5-1|.
TGCGCCAGCAGGGGGGGGACACCTGCCCCCATGAACACTGAAGCTTTCTTT
CASRGGTPAPMNTEAFF
>TRBD2|TRBJ2-5|TRBV29-1|many
TGCAGCGTTGAAGAAAGCGGGGGCACCCAAGAGACCCAGTACTTC
CSVEESGGTQETQYF
>TRBD2|TRBJ2-7|TRBV9|many
TGTGCCAGCAGCGTAGCGTCTAGCGGGAGGGCCGAGCAGTACTTC
CASSVASSGRAEQYF
>TRBD1|TRBJ1-5|TRBV29-1|.
TGCAGCGTTAAACAGGGGGTCAATAGCAATCAGCCCCAGCATTTT
CSVKQGVNSNQPQHF
>.|TRBJ1-4|TRBV25-1|few
TGTGCCAGCAGCCCCCAGGGGAATCCTAATGAAAAACTGTTTTTT
CASSPQGNPNEKLFF
>.|TRBJ1-3|TRBV19|.
TGTGCCAGTAGTACCGCTGGGAGCTCTGGAAACACCATATATTTT
CASSTAGSSGNTIYF
>TRBD2|TRBJ2-3|TRBV5-1|once
TGCGCCAGCAGCTCGGGACTAGCGGGAGGGCAAGATACGCAGTATTTT
CASSSGLAGGQDTQYF
>TRBD2|TRBJ2-1|TRBV25-1|few
TGTGCCAGCAGTGACCCTACCCCCGGGACTAGCGAGTTAGGCCCCTACAATGAGCAGTTCTTC
CASSDPTPGTSELGPYNEQFF
>TRBD1|TRBJ2-1|TRBV4-1|.
TGCGCCAGCTCCTTCGACAGGGGAGGCAATGAGCAGTTCTTC
CASSFDRGGNEQFF
>.|TRBJ2-1|TRBV21-1|few
TGTGCCAGCACCGACCGGAGGCGTCCCAATGAGCAGTTCTTC
CASTDRRRPNEQFF
>.|TRBJ2-5|TRBV7-9|few
TGTGCCAGCAGCTTCCCAACTAAGGAGACCCAGTACTTC
CASSFPTKETQYF